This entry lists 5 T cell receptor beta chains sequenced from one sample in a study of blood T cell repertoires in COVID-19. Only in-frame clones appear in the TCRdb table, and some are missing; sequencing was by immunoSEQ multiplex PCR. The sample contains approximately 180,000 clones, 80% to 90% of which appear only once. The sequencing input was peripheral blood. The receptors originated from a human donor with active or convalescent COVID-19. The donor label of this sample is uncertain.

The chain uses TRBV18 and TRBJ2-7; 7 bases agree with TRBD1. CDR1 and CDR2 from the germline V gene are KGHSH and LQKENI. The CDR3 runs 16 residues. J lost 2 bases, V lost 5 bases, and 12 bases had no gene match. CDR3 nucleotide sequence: TGTGCCAGCTCAGGAGATAACAGGGGTCCCACCTACGAGCAGTACTTC. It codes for CASSGDNRGPTYEQYF.

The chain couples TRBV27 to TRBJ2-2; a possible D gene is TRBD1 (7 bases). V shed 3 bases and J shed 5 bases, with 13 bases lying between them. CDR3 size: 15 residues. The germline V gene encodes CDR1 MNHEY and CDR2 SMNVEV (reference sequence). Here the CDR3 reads CASSFQGGRTGELFF. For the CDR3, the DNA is TGTGCCAGCAGTTTTCAGGGGGGAAGAACCGGGGAGCTGTTTTTT.

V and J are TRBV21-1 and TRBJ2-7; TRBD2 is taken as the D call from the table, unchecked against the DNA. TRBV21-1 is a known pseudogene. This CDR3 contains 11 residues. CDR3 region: CASSKSYEQYF. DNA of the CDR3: TGTGCCAGCAGCAAGAGCTACGAGCAGTACTTC.

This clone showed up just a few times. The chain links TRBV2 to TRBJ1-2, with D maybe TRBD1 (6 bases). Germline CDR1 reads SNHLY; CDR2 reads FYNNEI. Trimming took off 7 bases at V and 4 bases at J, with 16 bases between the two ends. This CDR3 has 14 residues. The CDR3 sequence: CASTRSDRFYGYTF. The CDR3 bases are TGTGCCAGCACCCGTTCGGACAGATTCTATGGCTACACCTTC.

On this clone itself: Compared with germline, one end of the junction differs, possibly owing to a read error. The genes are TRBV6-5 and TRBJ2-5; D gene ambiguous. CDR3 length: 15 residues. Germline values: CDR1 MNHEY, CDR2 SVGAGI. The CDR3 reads CASSYSNPYQEAQYF. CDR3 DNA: TGTGCCAGCAGTTACTCGAACCCGTACCAAGAGGCCCAGTACTTC.